The 19 T cell receptor beta chains presented below share a single source sample, sequenced in a study of cytomegalovirus exposure and HLA in healthy donors. The primer mix had 60 Vbeta and 13 Jbeta primers. Clones were read by immunoSEQ multiplex PCR, and TCRdb kept only the in-frame ones, dropping some. The sample consists of more than 100,000 clones, around 74% of them appearing once. Sequencing was done on a sample of PBMCs. Receptors originate from a man aged 55-75 years in good health and CMV-seropositive.

The rearrangement uses TRBV30 and TRBJ2-1, with D possibly matching TRBD1 (5 bases). The V gene's germline CDR1 is GTSNPN and CDR2 SVGIG (reference sequence). V dropped 2 bases and J dropped 7 bases, with 15 bases sitting between them. The CDR3 is 14 amino acids. The CDR3 protein is CAWSLGPSRNEQFF. The CDR3 DNA reads as TGTGCCTGGAGTTTGGGGCCATCGCGGAATGAGCAGTTCTTC.

The rearrangement links TRBV6-1 to TRBJ1-5; D is unresolved. The end of the DNA aligns better with TRBJ2-3, so the J call may be wrong. This CDR3 spans 15 amino acids. Germline V gene lookup returns CDR1 MNHNS and CDR2 SASEGT. The CDR3 DNA sequence: TGTGCCAGCAGTGAAGAGTGGGTAGACAATCAGCCCCAGTATTTT. As protein: CASSEEWVDNQPQYF.

About this clone: This CDR3 is also generated by other DNA sequences in the sample. The chain is built from TRBV5-1 and TRBJ1-1, with D unclear. Germline CDR1 is SGHRS and CDR2 is YFSETQ. The CDR3 loop spans 13 amino acids. V lost 1 base and J lost 1, with 5 bases in between. The CDR3 DNA reads as TGCGCCAGCAGCTTGTACAGGAACACTGAAGCTTTCTTT. Its translation: CASSLYRNTEAFF.

This chain connects TRBV5-4 to TRBJ1-2; 7 nucleotides match TRBD1. This CDR3 comprises 15 residues. Germline lookup yields CDR1 SGHNT and CDR2 YYREEE (reference sequence). Trimming at V came to 4 bases and at J to 1 base, leaving 7 bases not matched to a gene. The chain's CDR3 is CASSAGTEVNYGYTF. The DNA of the CDR3 is TGTGCCAGCAGCGCCGGGACAGAAGTTAACTATGGCTACACCTTC.

The chain recombines TRBV5-1 with TRBJ1-2, with 7 positions matching TRBD1. CDR3 length: 16 residues. The V and J ends lost 4 bases and 0 bases, in that order; junction bases with no gene match: 9. The germline V gene encodes CDR1 SGHRS and CDR2 YFSETQ. The CDR3 coding sequence is TGCGCCAGCAGCGTGCGACAGGGATCTACTAACTATGGCTACACCTTC. As protein: CASSVRQGSTNYGYTF. Filled out from reference TRBV5-1 and TRBJ1-2, the complete variable domain reads KAGVTQTPRYLIKTRGQQVTLSCSPISGHRSVSWYQQTPGQGLQFLFEYFSETQRNKGNFPGRFSGRQFSNSRSEMNVSTLELGDSALYLCASSVRQGSTNYGYTFGSGTRLTVV.

Here the CDR3 DNA reads TGTGCCAGCAGCTCCGGACAGGGGGGTAATTCACCCCTCCACTTT. Its protein product is CASSSGQGGNSPLHF. The chain joins TRBV11-3 to TRBJ1-6; TRBD1 agrees at 10 bases. CDR1 is SGHNT, CDR2 YENEEA, per germline. The CDR3 is 15 residues long. After removal of 4 bases from V and 6 bases from J, the junction contained 3 bases not matched to a gene.

This chain links TRBV7-9 with TRBJ1-3; D uncertain. This CDR3 is built from 15 residues. Germline V gene data show CDR1 as SEHNR and CDR2 as FQNEAQ (reference sequence). V was pared by 5 bases and J by 0 bases, with 11 bases between. This CDR3 reads CASSQTGNSGNTIYF. As DNA, the CDR3 is TGTGCCAGCAGCCAAACGGGGAACTCTGGAAACACCATATATTTT.

The genes are TRBV10-2 and TRBJ2-7; 10 bases fit TRBD2. This CDR3 is built from 15 residues. The ends lost 2 bases at V and 4 bases at J; junction bases unmatched: 5. Germline lookup yields CDR1 WSHSY and CDR2 SAAADI. CDR3 loop: CASSEISGRSYEQYF. The CDR3 coding sequence is TGCGCCAGCAGTGAGATTAGCGGGAGGAGTTACGAGCAGTACTTC.

The CDR3 region is CASSPLQGAMSDTQYF. The CDR3 DNA follows: TGTGCCAGCTCACCTTTACAGGGGGCGATGTCAGATACGCAGTATTTT. The rearrangement links TRBV18 to TRBJ2-3; TRBD1 matches at 9 bases. The length of the CDR3 is 16 residues. Germline V gene sequence: CDR1 KGHSH, CDR2 LQKENI. With V trimmed by 3 bases and J by 4 bases, 8 bases remained unmatched.

The gene calls are TRBV9 and TRBJ2-7, with 7 nucleotides matching TRBD2. V gave up 0 bases and J gave up 5 bases; unmatched junction bases: 5. This CDR3 is 14 amino acids long. Looked up from germline, CDR1 is SGDLS and CDR2 is YYNGEE. This CDR3 is CASSVEGGIHEQYF. CDR3 nucleotides: TGTGCCAGCAGCGTAGAGGGAGGGATCCACGAGCAGTACTTC.

This clone was picked up a small number of times. The chain recombines TRBV10-2 with TRBJ2-5; D possibly corresponds to TRBD2 (5 bases). Looked up from germline, CDR1 is WSHSY and CDR2 is SAAADI. V dropped 6 bases and J dropped 5 bases, with 25 bases sitting between them. This CDR3 is built from 17 residues. The CDR3 protein is CASRHRREPQRGETQYF. The CDR3 nucleotides are TGCGCCAGCAGACACAGAAGGGAGCCTCAGAGAGGGGAGACCCAGTACTTC.

The chain employs TRBV27 and TRBJ2-3; weak D call: TRBD2 (5 bases). V dropped 6 bases and J dropped 0 bases, with 7 bases sitting between them. This CDR3 region has 13 residues. Germline V CDR1 and CDR2: MNHEY, SMNVEV (reference sequence). Written as DNA, the CDR3 is TGTGCCAGCAGGGACTGGAGCACAGATACGCAGTATTTT. It encodes CASRDWSTDTQYF.

This clone was counted only a few times. The gene calls are TRBV10-2 and TRBJ1-1; 7 nucleotides line up with TRBD1. The CDR3 is made up of 14 amino acids. Germline V gene lookup returns CDR1 WSHSY and CDR2 SAAADI. Trimming cost V 7 bases and J 4 bases; bases outside gene matches: 9. CDR3 nucleotide sequence: TGCGCCAGCACCTCGGGACAGACCCTCACTGAAGCTTTCTTT. This gives the protein CASTSGQTLTEAFF.

V gene TRBV27 combines with J gene TRBJ2-1; D perhaps matches TRBD2 (5 bases). V lost 5 bases and J 9 bases, leaving 17 bases between the germline ends. The CDR3 covers 14 residues. Germline V gene data show CDR1 as MNHEY and CDR2 as SMNVEV (reference sequence). The CDR3 spells CASSPWGVSTEQFF. DNA of the CDR3: TGTGCCAGCAGTCCTTGGGGAGTATCAACTGAGCAGTTCTTC.

The chain is built from TRBV28 and TRBJ2-7; D is ambiguous. CDR1 and CDR2 from the germline V gene are MDHEN and SYDVKM. V lost 7 bases and J lost 0, with 7 bases in between. The CDR3 is 12 amino acids. As DNA, the CDR3 is TGTGCCAGCACGCTAAGCTCCTACGAGCAGTACTTC. Its protein is CASTLSSYEQYF.

Only a few counts were recorded for this clone. The chain combines TRBV6-1 with TRBJ1-2, with D uncertain. Trimming cost V 4 bases and J 8 bases, with 14 bases left between them. From germline, CDR1 is MNHNS and CDR2 SASEGT. This CDR3 region has 13 residues. The CDR3 DNA reads TGTGCCAGCAGTGTTGAGGGCCTCTTGGGCTACACCTTC. Amino acid sequence: CASSVEGLLGYTF.

This clone was picked up one time. The chain links TRBV28 to TRBJ2-3; maybe TRBD2 (6 bases). The CDR3 extends over 17 amino acids. V was cut by 4 bases and J by 2 bases, with 19 bases left in between. Germline lookup yields CDR1 MDHEN and CDR2 SYDVKM. CDR3 in amino acids: CASSSNFGLADTDTQYF. As DNA, the CDR3 is TGTGCCAGCAGTTCTAACTTTGGGTTAGCGGACACAGATACGCAGTATTTT.

This rearrangement joins TRBV28 to TRBJ1-1, with no clear D. The CDR3 has 11 amino acids. Germline CDR1 is MDHEN and CDR2 is SYDVKM. Trimming cost V 6 bases and J 13 bases, with 15 bases left between them. CDR3 in DNA: TGTGCCAGCAGCAAGGACTCTTTGGGTTTCTTT. Protein: CASSKDSLGFF.

This chain joins TRBV5-1 and TRBJ2-7; TRBD1 matches at 8 bases. This CDR3 region has 15 residues. CDR1 is SGHRS and CDR2 is YFSETQ in the germline V gene. With 4 bases clipped from V and 4 bases from J, the junction kept 10 bases outside the gene matches. CDR3 in DNA: TGCGCCAGCAGCCCTGGGGACAGGAGGGTGTACGAGCAGTACTTC. Protein sequence: CASSPGDRRVYEQYF. Full variable domain (missing parts from reference TRBV5-1 and TRBJ2-7): KAGVTQTPRYLIKTRGQQVTLSCSPISGHRSVSWYQQTPGQGLQFLFEYFSETQRNKGNFPGRFSGRQFSNSRSEMNVSTLELGDSALYLCASSPGDRRVYEQYFGPGTRLTVT.